This record covers a single T cell receptor beta chain. The antigen is unknown. This PCR relied on a set of 60 Vbeta primers and 13 Jbeta primers. In the original workflow: Later work found 80 million to 85 million unique TCR beta chains, with some 11 million shared. Measured with immunoSEQ multiplex PCR; TCRdb has only the in-frame clones, and not every one. The D gene and trimming were derived from the DNA, and the V and J assignments and clone size from that table. The table shows roughly 200,000 clones, with roughly 85% occurring only once. Germline-derived CDR1 and CDR2 are LNHDA and SQIVND (reference sequence). The ends were cut back, 7 bases at V and 2 bases at J, with 12 bases in the middle. The CDR3 covers 14 residues. The sample is drawn from a study of cytomegalovirus exposure and HLA in healthy donors. General observations from the study: There were some V segments, including TRBV6-2 and TRBV6-3, excluded as indistinguishable. Later analysis identified over 15,000 TCR beta sequences associated with HLA alleles, using a false discovery rate threshold of 0.05. An Asian-associated ancestry cluster reportedly showed fewer N-insertions than the roughly 700-donor mean in a later analysis.

The sequenced sample consisted of PBMCs. This TCR came from a woman aged 50 to 65 in good health and CMV-seronegative. The V and J genes are TRBV19 and TRBJ1-5; D remains ambiguous. CDR3 in amino acids: CASTRTGGNQPQHF. CDR3 nucleotides: TGTGCCAGTACGAGGACCGGGGGCAATCAGCCCCAGCATTTT.